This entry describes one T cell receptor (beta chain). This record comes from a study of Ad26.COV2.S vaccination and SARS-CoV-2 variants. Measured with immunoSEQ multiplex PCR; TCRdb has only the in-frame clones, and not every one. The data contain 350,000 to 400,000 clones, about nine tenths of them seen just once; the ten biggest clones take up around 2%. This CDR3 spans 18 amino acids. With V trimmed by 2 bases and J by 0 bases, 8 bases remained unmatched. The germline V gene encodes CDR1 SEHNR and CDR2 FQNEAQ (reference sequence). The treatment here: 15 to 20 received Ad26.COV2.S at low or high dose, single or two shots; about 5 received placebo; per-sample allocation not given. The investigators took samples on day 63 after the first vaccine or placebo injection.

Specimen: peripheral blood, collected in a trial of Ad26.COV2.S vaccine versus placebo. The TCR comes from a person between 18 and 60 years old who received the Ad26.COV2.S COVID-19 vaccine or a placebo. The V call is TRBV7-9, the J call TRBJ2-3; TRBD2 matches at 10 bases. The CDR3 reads CASSLLAGGYLSTDTQYF. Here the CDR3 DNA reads TGTGCCAGCAGCTTATTAGCGGGAGGATACCTTAGCACAGATACGCAGTATTTT.